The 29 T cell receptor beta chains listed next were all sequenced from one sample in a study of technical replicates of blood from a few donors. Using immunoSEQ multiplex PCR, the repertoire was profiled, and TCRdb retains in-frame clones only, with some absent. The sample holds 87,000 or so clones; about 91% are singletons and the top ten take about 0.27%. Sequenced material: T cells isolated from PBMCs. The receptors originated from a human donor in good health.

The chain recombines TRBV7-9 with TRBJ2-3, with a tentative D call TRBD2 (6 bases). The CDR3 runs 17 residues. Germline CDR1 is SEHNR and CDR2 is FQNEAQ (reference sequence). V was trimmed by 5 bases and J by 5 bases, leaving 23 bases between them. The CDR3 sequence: CASSSSGLRDGEDTQYF. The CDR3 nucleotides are TGTGCCAGCAGCAGCAGCGGGCTGAGAGACGGGGAAGATACGCAGTATTTT.

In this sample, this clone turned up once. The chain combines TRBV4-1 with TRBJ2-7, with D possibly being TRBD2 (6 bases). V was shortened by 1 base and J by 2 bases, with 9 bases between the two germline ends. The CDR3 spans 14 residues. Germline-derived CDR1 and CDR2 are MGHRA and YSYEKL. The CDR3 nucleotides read TGCGCCAGCAGCCAAGCGGGAGAAGCCTACGAGCAGTACTTC. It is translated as CASSQAGEAYEQYF.

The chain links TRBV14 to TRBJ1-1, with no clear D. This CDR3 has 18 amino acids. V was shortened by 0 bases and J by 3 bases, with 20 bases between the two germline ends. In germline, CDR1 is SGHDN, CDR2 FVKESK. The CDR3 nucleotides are TGTGCCAGCAGCCAAGAATCGGGATGGGAAGAGGAATACACTGAAGCTTTCTTT. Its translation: CASSQESGWEEEYTEAFF.

The CDR3 region is CASRLVFTEAFF. The CDR3 DNA follows: TGTGCCAGCAGGTTAGTTTTCACTGAAGCTTTCTTT. The genes are TRBV6-1 and TRBJ1-1, with D unclear. The V end lost 6 bases, the J end lost 4 bases, and 9 bases lay between the germline ends. CDR3 length: 12 amino acids. CDR1 is MNHNS and CDR2 is SASEGT in the germline V gene.

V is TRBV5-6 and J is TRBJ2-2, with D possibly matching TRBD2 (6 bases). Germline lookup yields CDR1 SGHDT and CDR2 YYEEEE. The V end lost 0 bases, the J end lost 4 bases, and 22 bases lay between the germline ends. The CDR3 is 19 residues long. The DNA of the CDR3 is TGTGCCAGCAGCTTGGCTTTGGACGGTTTGGACTACCGCACCGGGGAGCTGTTTTTT. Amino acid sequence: CASSLALDGLDYRTGELFF.

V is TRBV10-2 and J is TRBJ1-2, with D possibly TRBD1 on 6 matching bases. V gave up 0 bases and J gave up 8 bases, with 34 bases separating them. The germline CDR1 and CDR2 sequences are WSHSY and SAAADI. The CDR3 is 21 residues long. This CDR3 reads CASSESRQRKPYWGQRQGYTF. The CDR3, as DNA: TGCGCCAGCAGTGAGTCCCGTCAGAGAAAGCCCTATTGGGGGCAACGGCAGGGCTACACCTTC.

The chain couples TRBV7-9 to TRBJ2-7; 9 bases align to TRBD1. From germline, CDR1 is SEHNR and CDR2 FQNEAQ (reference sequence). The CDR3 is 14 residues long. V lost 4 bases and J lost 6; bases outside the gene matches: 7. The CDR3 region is CASSSGQGFGEQYF. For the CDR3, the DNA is TGTGCCAGCAGCTCGGGACAGGGTTTTGGCGAGCAGTACTTC.

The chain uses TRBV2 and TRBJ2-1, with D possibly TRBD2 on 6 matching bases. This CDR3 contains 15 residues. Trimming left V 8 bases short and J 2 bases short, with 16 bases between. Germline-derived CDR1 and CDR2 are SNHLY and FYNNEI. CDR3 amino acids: CASGGTQTPYNEQFF. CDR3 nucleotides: TGTGCCAGCGGGGGGACCCAGACTCCCTACAATGAGCAGTTCTTC. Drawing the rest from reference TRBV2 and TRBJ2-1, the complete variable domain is EPEVTQTPSHQVTQMGQEVILRCVPISNHLYFYWYRQILGQKVEFLVSFYNNEISEKSEIFDDQFSVERPDGSNFTLKIRSTKLEDSAMYFCASGGTQTPYNEQFFGPGTRLTVL.

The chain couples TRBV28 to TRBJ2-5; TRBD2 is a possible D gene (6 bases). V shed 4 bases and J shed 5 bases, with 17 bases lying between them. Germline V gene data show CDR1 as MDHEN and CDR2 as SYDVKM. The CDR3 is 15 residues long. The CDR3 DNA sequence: TGTGCCAGCAGTTCCATTGCCTTAGGGAGGGAGACCCAGTACTTC. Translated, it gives CASSSIALGRETQYF.

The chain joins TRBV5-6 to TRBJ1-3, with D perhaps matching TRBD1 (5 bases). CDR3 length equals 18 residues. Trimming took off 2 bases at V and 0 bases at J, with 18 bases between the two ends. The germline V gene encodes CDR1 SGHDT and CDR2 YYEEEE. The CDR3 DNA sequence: TGTGCCAGCAGCTTAGATTTCATGCGACAGAGCTCTGGAAACACCATATATTTT. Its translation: CASSLDFMRQSSGNTIYF.

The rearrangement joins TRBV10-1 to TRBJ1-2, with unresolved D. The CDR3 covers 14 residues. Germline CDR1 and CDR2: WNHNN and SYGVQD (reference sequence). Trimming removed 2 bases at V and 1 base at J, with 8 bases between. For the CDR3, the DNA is TGCGCCAGCAGTGAGCTTGTCCTTAACTATGGCTACACCTTC. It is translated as CASSELVLNYGYTF.

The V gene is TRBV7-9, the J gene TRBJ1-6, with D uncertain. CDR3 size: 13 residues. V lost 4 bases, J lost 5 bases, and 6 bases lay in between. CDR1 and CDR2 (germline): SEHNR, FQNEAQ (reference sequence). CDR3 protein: CASSYPDNSPLHF. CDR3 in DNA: TGTGCCAGCAGCTACCCGGATAATTCACCCCTCCACTTT.

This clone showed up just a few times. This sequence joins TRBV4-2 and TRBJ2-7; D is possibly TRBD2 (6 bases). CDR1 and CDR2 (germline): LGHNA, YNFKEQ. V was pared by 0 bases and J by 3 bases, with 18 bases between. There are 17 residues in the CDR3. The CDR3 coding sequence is TGTGCCAGCAGCCAAGACATAGTCGGGCGGGACCGCTACGAGCAGTACTTC. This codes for CASSQDIVGRDRYEQYF.

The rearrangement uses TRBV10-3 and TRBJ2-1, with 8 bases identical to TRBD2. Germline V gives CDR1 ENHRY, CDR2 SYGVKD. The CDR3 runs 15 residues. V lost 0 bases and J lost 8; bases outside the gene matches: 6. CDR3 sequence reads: CAISESSGAPHEQFF. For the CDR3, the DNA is TGTGCCATCAGTGAGTCTAGCGGGGCGCCCCATGAGCAGTTCTTC.

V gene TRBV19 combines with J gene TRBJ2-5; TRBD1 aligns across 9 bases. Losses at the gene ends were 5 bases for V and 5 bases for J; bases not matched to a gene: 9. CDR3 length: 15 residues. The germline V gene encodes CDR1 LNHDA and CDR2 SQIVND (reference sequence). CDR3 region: CASSLPGQGDETQYF. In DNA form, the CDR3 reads TGTGCCAGTAGTTTACCGGGACAGGGTGATGAGACCCAGTACTTC.

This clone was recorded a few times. CDR3 residues: CASSRYRGSSYEQYF. As DNA, the CDR3 is TGCGCCAGCAGCCGATACAGGGGTAGCTCCTACGAGCAGTACTTC. This chain links TRBV5-1 with TRBJ2-7; 7 bases agree with TRBD1. This CDR3 region has 15 residues. Per the germline V gene, CDR1 is SGHRS and CDR2 is YFSETQ. Unmatched junction bases numbered 7, after V lost 4 bases and J lost 0 bases.

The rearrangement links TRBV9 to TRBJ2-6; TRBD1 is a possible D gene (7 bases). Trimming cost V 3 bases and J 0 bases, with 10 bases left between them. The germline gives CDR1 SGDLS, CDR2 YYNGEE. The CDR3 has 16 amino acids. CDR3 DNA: TGTGCCAGCAGCGCAGGGGGACTCTCTGGGGCCAACGTCCTGACTTTC. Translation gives CASSAGGLSGANVLTF. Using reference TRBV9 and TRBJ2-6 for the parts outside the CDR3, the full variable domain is DSGVTQTPKHLITATGQRVTLRCSPRSGDLSVYWYQQSLDQGLQFLIQYYNGEERAKGNILERFSAQQFPDLHSELNLSSLELGDSALYFCASSAGGLSGANVLTFGAGSRLTVL.

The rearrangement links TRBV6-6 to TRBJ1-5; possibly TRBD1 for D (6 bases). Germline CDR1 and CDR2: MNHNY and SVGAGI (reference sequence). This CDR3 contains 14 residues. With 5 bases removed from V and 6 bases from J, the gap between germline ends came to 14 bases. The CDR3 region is CASSTGPGGQPQHF. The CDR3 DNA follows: TGTGCCAGCAGTACAGGGCCCGGTGGTCAGCCCCAGCATTTT.

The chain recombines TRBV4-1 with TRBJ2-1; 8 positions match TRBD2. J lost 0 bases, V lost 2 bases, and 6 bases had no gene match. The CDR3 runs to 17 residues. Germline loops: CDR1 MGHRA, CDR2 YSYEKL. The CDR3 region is CASSQLPTSASYNEQFF. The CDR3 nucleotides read TGCGCCAGCAGCCAACTACCGACTAGCGCCTCCTACAATGAGCAGTTCTTC.

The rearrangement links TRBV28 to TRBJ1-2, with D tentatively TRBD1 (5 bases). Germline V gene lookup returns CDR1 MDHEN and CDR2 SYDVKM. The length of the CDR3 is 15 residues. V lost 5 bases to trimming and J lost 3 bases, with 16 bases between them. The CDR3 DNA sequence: TGTGCCAGCAGTCCCCCGGCCAGGGATCACTATGGCTACACCTTC. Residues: CASSPPARDHYGYTF.

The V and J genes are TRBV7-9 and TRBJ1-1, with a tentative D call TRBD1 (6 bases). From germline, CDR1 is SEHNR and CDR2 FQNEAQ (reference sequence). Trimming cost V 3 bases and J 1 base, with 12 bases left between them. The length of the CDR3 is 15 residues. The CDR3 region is CASSFWDTQNTEAFF. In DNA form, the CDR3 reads TGTGCCAGCAGCTTTTGGGACACCCAGAACACTGAAGCTTTCTTT. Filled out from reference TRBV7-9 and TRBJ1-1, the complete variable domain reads DTGVSQNPRHKITKRGQNVTFRCDPISEHNRLYWYRQTLGQGPEFLTYFQNEAQLEKSRLLSDRFSAERPKGSFSTLEIQRTEQGDSAMYLCASSFWDTQNTEAFFGQGTRLTVV.

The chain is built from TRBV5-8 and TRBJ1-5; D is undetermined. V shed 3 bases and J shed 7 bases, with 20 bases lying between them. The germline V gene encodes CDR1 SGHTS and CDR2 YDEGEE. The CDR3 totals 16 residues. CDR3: CASSSSTTSDWQPQHF. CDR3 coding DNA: TGTGCCAGCAGCTCTTCTACCACTTCCGATTGGCAGCCCCAGCATTTT.

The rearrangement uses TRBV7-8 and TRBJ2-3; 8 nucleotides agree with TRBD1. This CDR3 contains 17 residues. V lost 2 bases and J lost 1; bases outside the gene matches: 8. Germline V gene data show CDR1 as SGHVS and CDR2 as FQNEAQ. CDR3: CASSLRSGTGGTDTQYF. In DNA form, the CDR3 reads TGTGCCAGCAGCTTACGCTCCGGGACAGGCGGCACAGATACGCAGTATTTT.

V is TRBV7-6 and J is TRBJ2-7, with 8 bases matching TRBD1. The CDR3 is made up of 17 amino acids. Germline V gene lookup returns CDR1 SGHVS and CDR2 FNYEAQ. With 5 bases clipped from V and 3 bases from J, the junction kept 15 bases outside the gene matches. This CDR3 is CASSERQDRALYYEQYF. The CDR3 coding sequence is TGTGCCAGCAGCGAGCGGCAGGACAGGGCCCTGTACTACGAGCAGTACTTC. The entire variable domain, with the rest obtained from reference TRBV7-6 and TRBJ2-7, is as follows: GAGVSQSPRYKVTKRGQDVALRCDPISGHVSLYWYRQALGQGPEFLTYFNYEAQQDKSGLPNDRFSAERPEGSISTLTIQRTEQRDSAMYRCASSERQDRALYYEQYFGPGTRLTVT.

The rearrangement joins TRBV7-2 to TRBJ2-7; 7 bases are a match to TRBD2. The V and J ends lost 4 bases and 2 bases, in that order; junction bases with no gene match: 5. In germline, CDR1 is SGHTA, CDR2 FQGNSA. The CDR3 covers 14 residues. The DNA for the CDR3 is TGTGCCAGCAGCTGGGCAGCGGGGCCCTACGAGCAGTACTTC. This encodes CASSWAAGPYEQYF.

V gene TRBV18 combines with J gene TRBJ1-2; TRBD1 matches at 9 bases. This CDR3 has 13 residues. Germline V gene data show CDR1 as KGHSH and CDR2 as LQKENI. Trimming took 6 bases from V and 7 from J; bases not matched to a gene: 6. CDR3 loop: CASSQGQGSGYTF. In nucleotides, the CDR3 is TGTGCCAGCTCCCAAGGACAGGGGAGTGGCTACACCTTC.

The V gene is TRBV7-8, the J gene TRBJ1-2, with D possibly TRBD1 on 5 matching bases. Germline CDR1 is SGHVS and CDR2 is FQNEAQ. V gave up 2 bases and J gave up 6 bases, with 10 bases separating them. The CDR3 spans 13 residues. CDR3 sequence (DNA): TGTGCCAGCAGCTTATCTCGCAGGGATGGCTACACCTTC. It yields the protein CASSLSRRDGYTF.

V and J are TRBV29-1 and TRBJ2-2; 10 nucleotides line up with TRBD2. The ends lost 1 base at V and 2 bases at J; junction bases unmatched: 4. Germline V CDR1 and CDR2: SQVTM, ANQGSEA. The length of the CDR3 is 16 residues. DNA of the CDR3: TGCAGCGTTGAAGTCTCTAGCGGGAGTAACACCGGGGAGCTGTTTTTT. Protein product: CSVEVSSGSNTGELFF.

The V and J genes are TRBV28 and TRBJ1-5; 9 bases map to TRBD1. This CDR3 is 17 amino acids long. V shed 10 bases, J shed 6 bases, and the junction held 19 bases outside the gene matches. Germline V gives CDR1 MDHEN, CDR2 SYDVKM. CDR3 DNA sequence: TGTGCCATCCCCTGGTGTCCACGGACAGGGGCTGGTCAGCCCCAGCATTTT. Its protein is CAIPWCPRTGAGQPQHF.